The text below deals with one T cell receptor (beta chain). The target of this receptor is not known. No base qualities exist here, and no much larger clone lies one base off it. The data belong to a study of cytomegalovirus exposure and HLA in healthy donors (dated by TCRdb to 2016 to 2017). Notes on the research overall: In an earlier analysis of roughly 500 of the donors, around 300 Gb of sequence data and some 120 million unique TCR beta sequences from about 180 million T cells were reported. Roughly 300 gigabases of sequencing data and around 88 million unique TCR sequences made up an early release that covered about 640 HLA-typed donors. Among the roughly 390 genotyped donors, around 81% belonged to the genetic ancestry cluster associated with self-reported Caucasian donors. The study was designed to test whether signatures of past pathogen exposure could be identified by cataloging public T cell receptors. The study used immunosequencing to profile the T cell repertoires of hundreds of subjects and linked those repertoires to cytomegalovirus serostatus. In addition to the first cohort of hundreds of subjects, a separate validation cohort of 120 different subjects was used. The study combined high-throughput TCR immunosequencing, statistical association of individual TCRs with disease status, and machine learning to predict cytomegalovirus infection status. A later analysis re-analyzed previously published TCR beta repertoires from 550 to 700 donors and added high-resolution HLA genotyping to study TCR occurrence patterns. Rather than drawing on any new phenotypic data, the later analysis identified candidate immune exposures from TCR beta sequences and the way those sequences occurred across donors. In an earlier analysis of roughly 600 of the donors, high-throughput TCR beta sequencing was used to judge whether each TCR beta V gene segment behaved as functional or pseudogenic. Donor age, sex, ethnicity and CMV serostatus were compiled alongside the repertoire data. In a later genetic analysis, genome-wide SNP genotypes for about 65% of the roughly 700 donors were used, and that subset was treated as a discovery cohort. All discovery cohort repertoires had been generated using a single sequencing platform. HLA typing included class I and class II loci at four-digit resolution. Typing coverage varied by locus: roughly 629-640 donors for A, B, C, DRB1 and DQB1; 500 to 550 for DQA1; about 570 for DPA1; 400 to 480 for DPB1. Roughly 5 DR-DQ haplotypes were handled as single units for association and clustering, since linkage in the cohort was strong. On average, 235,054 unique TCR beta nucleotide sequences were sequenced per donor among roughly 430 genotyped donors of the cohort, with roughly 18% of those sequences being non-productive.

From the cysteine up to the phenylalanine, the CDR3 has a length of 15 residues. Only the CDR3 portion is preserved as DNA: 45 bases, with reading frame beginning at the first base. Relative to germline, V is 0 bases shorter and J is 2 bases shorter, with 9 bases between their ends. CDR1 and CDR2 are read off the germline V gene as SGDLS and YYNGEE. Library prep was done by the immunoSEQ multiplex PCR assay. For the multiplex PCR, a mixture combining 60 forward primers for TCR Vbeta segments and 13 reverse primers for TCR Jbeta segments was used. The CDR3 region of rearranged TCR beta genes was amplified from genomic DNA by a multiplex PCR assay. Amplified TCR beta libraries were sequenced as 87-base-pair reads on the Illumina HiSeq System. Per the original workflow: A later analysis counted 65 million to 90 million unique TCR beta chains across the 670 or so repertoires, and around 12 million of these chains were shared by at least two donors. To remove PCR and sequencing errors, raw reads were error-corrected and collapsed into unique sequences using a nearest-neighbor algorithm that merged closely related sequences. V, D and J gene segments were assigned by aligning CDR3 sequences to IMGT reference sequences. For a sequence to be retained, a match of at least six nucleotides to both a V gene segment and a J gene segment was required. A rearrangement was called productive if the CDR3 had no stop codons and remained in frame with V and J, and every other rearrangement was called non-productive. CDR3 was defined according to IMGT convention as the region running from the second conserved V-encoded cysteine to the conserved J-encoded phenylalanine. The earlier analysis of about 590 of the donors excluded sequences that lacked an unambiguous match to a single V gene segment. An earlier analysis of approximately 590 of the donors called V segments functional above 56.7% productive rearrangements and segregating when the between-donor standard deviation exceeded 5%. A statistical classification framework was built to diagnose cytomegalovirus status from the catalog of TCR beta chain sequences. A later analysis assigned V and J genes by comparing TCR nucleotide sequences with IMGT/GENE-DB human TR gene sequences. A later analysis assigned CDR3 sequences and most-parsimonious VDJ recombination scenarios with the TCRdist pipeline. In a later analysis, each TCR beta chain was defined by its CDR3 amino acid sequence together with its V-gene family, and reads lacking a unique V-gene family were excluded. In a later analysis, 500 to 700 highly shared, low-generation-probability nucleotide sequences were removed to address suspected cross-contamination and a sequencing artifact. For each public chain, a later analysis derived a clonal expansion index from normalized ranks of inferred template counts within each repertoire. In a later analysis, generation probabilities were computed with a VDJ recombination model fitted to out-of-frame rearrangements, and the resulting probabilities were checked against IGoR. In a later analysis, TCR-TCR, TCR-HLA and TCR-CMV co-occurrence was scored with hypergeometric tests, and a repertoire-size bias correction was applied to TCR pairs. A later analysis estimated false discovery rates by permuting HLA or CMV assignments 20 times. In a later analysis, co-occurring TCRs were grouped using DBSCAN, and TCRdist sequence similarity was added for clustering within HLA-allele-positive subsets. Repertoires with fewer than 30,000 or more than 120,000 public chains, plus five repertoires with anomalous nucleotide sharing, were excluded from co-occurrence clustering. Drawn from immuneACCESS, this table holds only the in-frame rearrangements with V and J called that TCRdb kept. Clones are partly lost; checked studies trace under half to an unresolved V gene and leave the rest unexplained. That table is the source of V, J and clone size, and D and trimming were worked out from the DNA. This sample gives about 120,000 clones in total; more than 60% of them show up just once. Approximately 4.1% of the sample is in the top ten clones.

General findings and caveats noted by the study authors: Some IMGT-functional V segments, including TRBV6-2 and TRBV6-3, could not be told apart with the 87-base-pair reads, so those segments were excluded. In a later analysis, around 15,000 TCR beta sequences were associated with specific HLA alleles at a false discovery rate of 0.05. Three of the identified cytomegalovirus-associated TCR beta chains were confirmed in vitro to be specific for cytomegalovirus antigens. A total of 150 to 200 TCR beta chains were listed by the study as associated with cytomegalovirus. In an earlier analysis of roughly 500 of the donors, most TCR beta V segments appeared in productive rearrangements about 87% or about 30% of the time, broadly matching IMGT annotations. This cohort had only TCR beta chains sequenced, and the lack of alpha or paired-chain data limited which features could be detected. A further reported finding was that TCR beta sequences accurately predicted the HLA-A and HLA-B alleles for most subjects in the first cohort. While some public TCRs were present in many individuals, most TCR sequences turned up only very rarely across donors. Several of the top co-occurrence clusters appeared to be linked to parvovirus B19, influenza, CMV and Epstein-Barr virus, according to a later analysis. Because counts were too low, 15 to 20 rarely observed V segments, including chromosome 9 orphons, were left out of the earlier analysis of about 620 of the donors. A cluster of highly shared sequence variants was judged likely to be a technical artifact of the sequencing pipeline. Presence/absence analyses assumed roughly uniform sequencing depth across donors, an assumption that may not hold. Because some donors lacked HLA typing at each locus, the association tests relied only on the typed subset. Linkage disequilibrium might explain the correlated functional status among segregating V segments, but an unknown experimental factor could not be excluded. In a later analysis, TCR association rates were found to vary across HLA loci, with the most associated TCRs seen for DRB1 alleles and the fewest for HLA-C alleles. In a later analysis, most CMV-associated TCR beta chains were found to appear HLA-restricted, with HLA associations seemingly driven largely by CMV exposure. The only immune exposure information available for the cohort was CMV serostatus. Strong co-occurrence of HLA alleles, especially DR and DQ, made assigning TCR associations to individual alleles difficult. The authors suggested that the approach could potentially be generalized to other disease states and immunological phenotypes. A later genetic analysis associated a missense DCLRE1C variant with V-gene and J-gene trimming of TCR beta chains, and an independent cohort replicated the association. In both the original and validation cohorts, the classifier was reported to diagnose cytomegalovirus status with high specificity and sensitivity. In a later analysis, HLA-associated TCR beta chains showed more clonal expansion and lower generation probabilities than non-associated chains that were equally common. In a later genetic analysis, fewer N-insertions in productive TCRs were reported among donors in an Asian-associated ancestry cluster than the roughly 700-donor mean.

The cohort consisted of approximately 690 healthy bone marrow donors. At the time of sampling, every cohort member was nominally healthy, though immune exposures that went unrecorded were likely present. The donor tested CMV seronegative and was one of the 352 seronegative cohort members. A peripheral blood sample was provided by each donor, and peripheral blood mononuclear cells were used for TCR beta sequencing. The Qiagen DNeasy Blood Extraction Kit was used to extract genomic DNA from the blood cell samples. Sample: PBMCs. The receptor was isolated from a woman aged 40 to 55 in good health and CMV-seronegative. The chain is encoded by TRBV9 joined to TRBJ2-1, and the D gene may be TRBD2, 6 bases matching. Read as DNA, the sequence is TGTGCCAGCAGCGTAGGGCGGGGTGCCTACAATGAGCAGTTCTTC. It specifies CASSVGRGAYNEQFF. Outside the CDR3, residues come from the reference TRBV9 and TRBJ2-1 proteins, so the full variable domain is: DSGVTQTPKHLITATGQRVTLRCSPRSGDLSVYWYQQSLDQGLQFLIQYYNGEERAKGNILERFSAQQFPDLHSELNLSSLELGDSALYFCASSVGRGAYNEQFFGPGTRLTVL.